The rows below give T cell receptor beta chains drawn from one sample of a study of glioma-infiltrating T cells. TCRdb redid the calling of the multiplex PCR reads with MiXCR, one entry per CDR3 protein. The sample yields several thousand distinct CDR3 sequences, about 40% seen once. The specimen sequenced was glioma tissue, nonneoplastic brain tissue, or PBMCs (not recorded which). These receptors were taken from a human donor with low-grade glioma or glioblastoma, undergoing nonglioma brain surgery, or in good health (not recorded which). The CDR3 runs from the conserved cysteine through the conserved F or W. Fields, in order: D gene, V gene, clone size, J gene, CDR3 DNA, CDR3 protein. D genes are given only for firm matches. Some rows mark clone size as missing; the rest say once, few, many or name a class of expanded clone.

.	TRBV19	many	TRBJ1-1	TGTGCCAGTAGTATATCGGGGGCGAGCACTGAAGCTTTCTTT	CASSISGASTEAFF
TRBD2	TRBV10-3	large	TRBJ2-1	TGTGCCATCAGCGAACTAGCGGACTACAATGAGCAGTTCTTC	CAISELADYNEQFF
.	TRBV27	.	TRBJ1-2	TGTGCCATTGCTGGGCAGCCGTTTAACTATTGCTACACCTTC	CAIAGQPFNYCYTF
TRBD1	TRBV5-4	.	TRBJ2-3	TGTGCCAGCAGCAGGGACAGTGGCATGGATACGCAGTATTTT	CASSRDSGMDTQYF
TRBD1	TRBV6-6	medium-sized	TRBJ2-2	TGTGCCAGCAGTTACAGGGGGCACACCGGGGAGCTGTTTTTT	CASSYRGHTGELFF
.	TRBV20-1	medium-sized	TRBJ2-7	TGCAGTGCCGCGACAGGTGTAGGGCAGTACTTC	CSAATGVGQYF
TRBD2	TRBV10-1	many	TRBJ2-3	TGCGCCAGCAGTGGAGAGCGGGACACAGATACGCAGTATTTT	CASSGERDTDTQYF
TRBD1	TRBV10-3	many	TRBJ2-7	TGTGCCATCAGTGAGTCGGACAGGGGCTACGAGCAGTACTTC	CAISESDRGYEQYF
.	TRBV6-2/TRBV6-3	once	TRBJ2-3	TGTGCCAGCAGTTTTGACTTGGGAGTTCGGGGAAGAGATACGCAGTATTTT	CASSFDLGVRGRDTQYF
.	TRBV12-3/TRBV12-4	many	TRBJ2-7	TGTGCCAGCAGTTTAGGAAGAAACTACGAGCAGTACTTC	CASSLGRNYEQYF
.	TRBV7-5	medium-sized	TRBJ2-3	.	CISVSEAYIGRCTDTQYF